The 3 T cell receptor beta chains listed next were all sequenced from one sample in a study of T cell changes during pregnancy in multiple sclerosis. Assay used: immunoSEQ multiplex PCR; TCRdb lists only in-frame clones, some missing. The table records 20,000 to 30,000 clones, approximately 86% of them present only once. The input for sequencing was CD4+ T cells from peripheral blood mononuclear cells, taken in the second trimester of pregnancy. These receptors were obtained from a female donor in good health, enrolled as a control in a pregnancy study.

The chain carries TRBV5-4 and TRBJ2-7; D possibly corresponds to TRBD1 (5 bases). CDR3 length: 14 residues. Germline V CDR1 and CDR2: SGHNT, YYREEE (reference sequence). V was shortened by 4 bases and J by 2 bases, with 13 bases between the two germline ends. The CDR3 sequence: CASSLVGEPYEQYF. Written as DNA, the CDR3 is TGTGCCAGCAGCCTGGTAGGGGAACCCTACGAGCAGTACTTC. The full variable domain, in which reference TRBV5-4 and TRBJ2-7 provide the parts outside the CDR3, is ETGVTQSPTHLIKTRGQQVTLRCSSQSGHNTVSWYQQALGQGPQFIFQYYREEENGRGNFPPRFSGLQFPNYSSELNVNALELDDSALYLCASSLVGEPYEQYFGPGTRLTVT.

The V call is TRBV19, the J call TRBJ1-2, with D unclear. CDR3 length: 12 amino acids. Germline values: CDR1 LNHDA, CDR2 SQIVND (reference sequence). V shed 2 bases and J shed 7 bases, with 8 bases lying between them. For the CDR3, the DNA is TGTGCCAGTAGTATAAGAGGAGCTGGCTACACCTTC. Protein product: CASSIRGAGYTF.

The chain recombines TRBV7-3 with TRBJ2-1; a weak D match, TRBD2 (7 bases). V was clipped by 5 bases and J by 8 bases, with 19 bases between them. The CDR3 runs 15 residues. In germline, CDR1 is SGHTA, CDR2 FQGTGA. The CDR3 spells CASSPGAGEFDEQFF. DNA of the CDR3: TGTGCCAGCAGCCCAGGGGCGGGAGAATTCGATGAGCAGTTCTTC. Based on the CDR3 plus reference TRBV7-3 and TRBJ2-1, the full variable domain is GAGVSQTPSNKVTEKGKYVELRCDPISGHTALYWYRQSLGQGPEFLIYFQGTGAADDSGLPNDRFFAVRPEGSVSTLKIQRTERGDSAVYLCASSPGAGEFDEQFFGPGTRLTVL.